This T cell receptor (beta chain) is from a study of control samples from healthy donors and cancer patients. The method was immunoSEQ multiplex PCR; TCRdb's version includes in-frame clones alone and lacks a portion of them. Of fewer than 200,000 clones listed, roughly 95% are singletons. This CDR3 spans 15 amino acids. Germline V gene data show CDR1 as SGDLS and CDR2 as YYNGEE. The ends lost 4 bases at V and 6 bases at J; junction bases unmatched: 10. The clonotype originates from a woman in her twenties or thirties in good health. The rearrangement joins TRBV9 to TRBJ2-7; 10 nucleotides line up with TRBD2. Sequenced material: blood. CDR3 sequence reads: CASSPRLAGDVEQYF. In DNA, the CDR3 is TGTGCCAGCAGCCCTCGGCTAGCGGGAGATGTCGAGCAGTACTTC.